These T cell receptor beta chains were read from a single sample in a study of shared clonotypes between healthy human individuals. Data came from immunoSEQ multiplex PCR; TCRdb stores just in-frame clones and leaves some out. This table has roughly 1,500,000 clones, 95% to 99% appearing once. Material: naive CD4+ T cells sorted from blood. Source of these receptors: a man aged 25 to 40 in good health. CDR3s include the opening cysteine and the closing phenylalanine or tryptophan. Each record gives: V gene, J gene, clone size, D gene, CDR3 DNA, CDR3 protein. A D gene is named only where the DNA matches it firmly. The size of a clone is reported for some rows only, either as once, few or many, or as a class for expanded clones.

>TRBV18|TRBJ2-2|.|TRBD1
TGTGCCAGCTCACCACTGGGGACAGAAATTATCGGGGAGCTGTTTTTT
CASSPLGTEIIGELFF
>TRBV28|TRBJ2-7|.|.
TGTGCCAGCAGTTCGCCATCCTACGAGCAGTACTTC
CASSSPSYEQYF
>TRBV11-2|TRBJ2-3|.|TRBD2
TGTGCCAGCAGCTTAGTCATTCTAGCGGGAGGAGCAGATACGCAGTATTTT
CASSLVILAGGADTQYF
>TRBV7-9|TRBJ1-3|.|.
TGTGCCAGCAGCTTCCCGTCCCCCGGCAGGGTTGGAAACACCATATATTTT
CASSFPSPGRVGNTIYF
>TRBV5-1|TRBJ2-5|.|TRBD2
TGCGCCAGCAGCCCTATTTCTAGCGGGAGCCTTGGGGAGACCCAGTACTTC
CASSPISSGSLGETQYF
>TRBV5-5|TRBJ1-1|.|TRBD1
TGTGCCAGCAGCTACCCCGACAGGGGGCGTGAGGCTTTCTTT
CASSYPDRGREAFF
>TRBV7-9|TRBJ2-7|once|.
TGTGCCAGCAGCGATCTGTACGAGCAGTACTTC
CASSDLYEQYF
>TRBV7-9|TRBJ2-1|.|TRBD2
TGTGCCAGCATACGACTAGCGGCGAACAATGAGCAGTTCTTC
CASIRLAANNEQFF
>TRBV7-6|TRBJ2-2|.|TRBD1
TGTGCCAGCAGCTTATATGCGGGCCGGGCAGGGGGACACACCGGGGAGCTGTTTTTT
CASSLYAGRAGGHTGELFF
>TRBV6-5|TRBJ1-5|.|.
TGTGCCAGCAGGGCCGGGGGTCAGCCCCAGCATTTT
CASRAGGQPQHF
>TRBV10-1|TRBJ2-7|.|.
TGCGCCAGCAGTGATGGTCCCGTAGGACAGATCTACGAGCAGTACTTC
CASSDGPVGQIYEQYF
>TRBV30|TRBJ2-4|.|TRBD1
TGTGCCTGGAGGAGGGGGACAGGGACGTTTAGCATGGCCAAAAACATTCAGTACTTC
CAWRRGTGTFSMAKNIQYF
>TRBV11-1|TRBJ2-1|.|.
TGTGCCAGCAGCTCCAGACTCACGGACAATGAGCAGTTCTTC
CASSSRLTDNEQFF
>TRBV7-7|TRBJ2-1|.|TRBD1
TGTGCCAGCAGCCGACGGACAGGGGGCGATGAGCAGTTCTTC
CASSRRTGGDEQFF
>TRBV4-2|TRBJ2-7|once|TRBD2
TGTGCCAGCAGCCAAGTTAGCGGGTCTTTCGAGCAGTACTTC
CASSQVSGSFEQYF
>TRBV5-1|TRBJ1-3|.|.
TGCGCCAGCAGCTTGGAACTTTCCCTCTCTGGAAACACCATATATTTT
CASSLELSLSGNTIYF
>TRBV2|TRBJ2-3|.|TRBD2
TGTGCCAGTACCGAGCAGGGACTAGCGGCCACAGATACGCAGTATTTT
CASTEQGLAATDTQYF
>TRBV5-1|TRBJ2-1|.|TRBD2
TGCGCCAGCAGCTCGGGGGGAGGTTACAATGAGCAGTTCTTC
CASSSGGGYNEQFF
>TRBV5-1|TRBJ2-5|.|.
TGCGCCAGCAGCTCAGGACAGCTACAAGAGACCCAGTACTTC
CASSSGQLQETQYF
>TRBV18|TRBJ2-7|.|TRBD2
TGTGCCAGCTCACGACTAGCGGAATACGAGCAGTACTTC
CASSRLAEYEQYF
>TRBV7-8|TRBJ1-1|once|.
TGTGCCAGCAGCTTAGTTGAGGGGAGCACTGAAGCTTTCTTT
CASSLVEGSTEAFF
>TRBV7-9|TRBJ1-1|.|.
TGTGCCAGCAGCTTCAGGGACTTGAACACTGAAGCTTTCTTT
CASSFRDLNTEAFF
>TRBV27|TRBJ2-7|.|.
TGTGCCAGCAGTTTAAGCAGGGATACCTACGAGCAGTACTTC
CASSLSRDTYEQYF
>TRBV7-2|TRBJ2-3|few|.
TGTGCCAGCAGCTTAGTCAGCACAGATACGCAGTATTTT
CASSLVSTDTQYF
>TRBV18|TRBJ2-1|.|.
TGTGCCAGCTCACCAGTTATGGGCGAGCAGTTCTTC
CASSPVMGEQFF
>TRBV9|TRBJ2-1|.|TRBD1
TGTGCCAGCAGCGTCTCTCCGGACATCGGACAGGGGGCAGGAGACAATGAGCAGTTCTTC
CASSVSPDIGQGAGDNEQFF
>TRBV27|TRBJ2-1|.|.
TGTGCCAGCAGTTTTGGCCGGGCCTACTACAATGAGCAGTTCTTC
CASSFGRAYYNEQFF
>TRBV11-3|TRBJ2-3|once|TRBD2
TGTGCCAGCAGCTCCGGTCTAGCGGGAGTTACAGATACGCAGTATTTT
CASSSGLAGVTDTQYF
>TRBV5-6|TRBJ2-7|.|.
TGTGCCAGCAGCCTTTCATGGGGCCCCTACGAGCAGTACTTC
CASSLSWGPYEQYF
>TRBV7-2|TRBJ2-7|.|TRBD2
TGTGCCAGCAGCTGGGGCGGGAGGGCCTACGAGCAGTACTTC
CASSWGGRAYEQYF
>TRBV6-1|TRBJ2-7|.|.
TGTGCCAGCAGTGCGCAGGGCCACGAGCAGTACTTC
CASSAQGHEQYF
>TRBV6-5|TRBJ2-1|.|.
TGTGCCAGCAGTTACTCGTTAATCGGTAGGAATGAGCAGTTCTTC
CASSYSLIGRNEQFF
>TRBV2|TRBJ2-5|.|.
TGTGCCGCCTCACTAGACGGGAGATGGGAAGAGACCCAGTACTTC
CAASLDGRWEETQYF
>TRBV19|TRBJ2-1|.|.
TGTGCCAGTAGTACCCCCGGAGGTGAGCAGTTCTTC
CASSTPGGEQFF
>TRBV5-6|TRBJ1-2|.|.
TGTGCCAGCAGCTTGCGGGGCAACGCCCGCTATGGCTACACCTTC
CASSLRGNARYGYTF
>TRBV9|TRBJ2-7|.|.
TGTGCCAGCAGCGGAGGGGTAGACAGGTACTACGAGCAGTACTTC
CASSGGVDRYYEQYF
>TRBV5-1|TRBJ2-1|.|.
TGCGCCAGCAGCTTGGAAGGGAGCCGACAGGCTGTACGAACAGCTAGTGAGCAGTTCTTC
CASSLEGSRQAVRTASEQFF
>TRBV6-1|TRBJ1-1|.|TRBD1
TGTGCCAGCAGTGCCTGGACAGGAATGAACACTGAAGCTTTCTTT
CASSAWTGMNTEAFF
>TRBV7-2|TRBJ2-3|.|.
TGTGCCAGCAGCTTAGGTATAGGGCTAGCGTCCGGTACGCAGTATTTT
CASSLGIGLASGTQYF
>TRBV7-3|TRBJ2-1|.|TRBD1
TGTGCCAGCAGCTTAAGATCAGGGGGTAGCGATGAGCAGTTCTTC
CASSLRSGGSDEQFF
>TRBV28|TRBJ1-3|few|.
TGTGCCAGCAGTTTAACAGGAAACACCATATATTTT
CASSLTGNTIYF
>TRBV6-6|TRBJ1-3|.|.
TGTGCCAGCAGCCAGTTATTACGGGGAAACACCATATATTTT
CASSQLLRGNTIYF
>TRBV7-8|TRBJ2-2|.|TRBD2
TGTGCCAGCAGCCCGGGACTAAGGCCCACCGGGGAGCTGTTTTTT
CASSPGLRPTGELFF
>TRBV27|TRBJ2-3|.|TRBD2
TGTGCCAGCAGTTTAGCGGGAGGAGATACGCAGTATTTT
CASSLAGGDTQYF
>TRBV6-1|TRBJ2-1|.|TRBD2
TGTGCCAGCACCCGCGGACTAGCTTCATCCGAGCAGTTCTTC
CASTRGLASSEQFF
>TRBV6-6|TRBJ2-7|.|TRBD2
TGTGCCAGCAGTCCCCTGTTGGGCGGGAGAAGGTACTTC
CASSPLLGGRRYF
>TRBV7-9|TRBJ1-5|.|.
TGTGCCAGCAGCTTAGCACAACCCGGTGGCAATCAGCCCCAGCATTTT
CASSLAQPGGNQPQHF
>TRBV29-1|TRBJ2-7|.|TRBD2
TGCAGCGTGAAGAATAGACTAGCGGGAGTTTCGCAGTACTTC
CSVKNRLAGVSQYF
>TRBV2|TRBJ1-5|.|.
TGTGCCAGCACGAGTTTCGCGGGACAGCCCCAGCATTTT
CASTSFAGQPQHF
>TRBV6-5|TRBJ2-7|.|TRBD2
TGTGCCAGTTGGCAAGAGGGAGGGAAGAACTACGAGCAGTACTTC
CASWQEGGKNYEQYF
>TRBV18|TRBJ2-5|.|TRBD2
TGTGCCAGCTCACCGCTAGCGGGAGAGAAGACCCAGTACTTC
CASSPLAGEKTQYF
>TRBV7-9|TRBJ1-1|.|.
TGTGCCAGCAAAACACAGAACACTGAAGCTTTCTTT
CASKTQNTEAFF
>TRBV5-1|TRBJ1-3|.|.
TGCGCCAGCAGCGAGGGCGGGAGCTCTGGAAACACCATATATTTT
CASSEGGSSGNTIYF
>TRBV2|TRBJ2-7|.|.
TGTGCCAGCAGAAACAGGGCCCTGACCTCCTACGAGCAGTACTTC
CASRNRALTSYEQYF